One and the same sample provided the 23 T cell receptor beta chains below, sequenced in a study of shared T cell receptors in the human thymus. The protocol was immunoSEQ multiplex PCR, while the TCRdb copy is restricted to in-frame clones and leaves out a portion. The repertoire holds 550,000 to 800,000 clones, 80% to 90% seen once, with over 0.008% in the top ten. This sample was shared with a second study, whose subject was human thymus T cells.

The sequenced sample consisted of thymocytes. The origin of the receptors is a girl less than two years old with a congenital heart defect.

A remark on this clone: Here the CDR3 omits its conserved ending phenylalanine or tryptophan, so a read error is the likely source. The CDR3 bases are TGTGCCAGCAGCGCAGGGGCCAGGGGCGGCTACACCTTA. Residues: CASSAGARGGYTL. The chain employs TRBV4-2 and TRBJ1-2, with D possibly TRBD1 on 6 matching bases. Per the germline V gene, CDR1 is LGHNA and CDR2 is YNFKEQ. Trimming stripped 5 bases from V and 8 bases from J, with 15 bases between. This CDR3 contains 13 residues.

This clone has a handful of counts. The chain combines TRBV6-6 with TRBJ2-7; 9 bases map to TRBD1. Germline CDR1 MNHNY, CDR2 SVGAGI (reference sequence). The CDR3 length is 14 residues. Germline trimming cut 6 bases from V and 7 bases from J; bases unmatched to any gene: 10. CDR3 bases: TGTGCCAGCAGCCCCTTGGACAGGGGCGAGGAGCAGTACTTC. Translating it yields CASSPLDRGEEQYF.

Here the CDR3 DNA reads TGCGCCAGCAGCCAAGTTTCCTCTGACAGGCGGAACACTGAAGCTTTCTTT. Protein product: CASSQVSSDRRNTEAFF. The chain employs TRBV4-3 and TRBJ1-1, with D possibly being TRBD1 (6 bases). Trimming removed 1 base at V and 1 base at J, with 16 bases between. CDR3 length: 17 amino acids. The germline gives CDR1 LGHNA, CDR2 YSLEER.

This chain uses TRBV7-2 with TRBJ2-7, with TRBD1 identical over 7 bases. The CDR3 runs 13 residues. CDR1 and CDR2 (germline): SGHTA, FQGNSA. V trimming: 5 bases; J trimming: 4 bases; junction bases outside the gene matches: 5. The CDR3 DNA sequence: TGTGCCAGCAGCCGGGACAGCAATTACGAGCAGTACTTC. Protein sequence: CASSRDSNYEQYF.

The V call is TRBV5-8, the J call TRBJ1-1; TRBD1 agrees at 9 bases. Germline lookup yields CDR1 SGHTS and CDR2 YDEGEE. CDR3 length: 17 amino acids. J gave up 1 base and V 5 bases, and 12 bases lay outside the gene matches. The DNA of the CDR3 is TGTGCCAGCAGAGGTAGGGAGGGGGGACAGGGGAACACTGAAGCTTTCTTT. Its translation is CASRGREGGQGNTEAFF. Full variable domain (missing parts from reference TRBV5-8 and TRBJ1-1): EAGVTQSPTHLIKTRGQQATLRCSPISGHTSVYWYQQALGLGLQFLLWYDEGEERNRGNFPPRFSGRQFPNYSSELNVNALELEDSALYLCASRGREGGQGNTEAFFGQGTRLTVV.

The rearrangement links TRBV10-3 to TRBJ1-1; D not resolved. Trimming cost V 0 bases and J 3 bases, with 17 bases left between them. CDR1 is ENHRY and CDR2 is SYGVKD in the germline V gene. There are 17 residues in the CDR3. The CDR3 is CAISESPLCYLDTEAFF. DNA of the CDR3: TGTGCCATCAGTGAGTCGCCCCTCTGTTACCTAGACACTGAAGCTTTCTTT.

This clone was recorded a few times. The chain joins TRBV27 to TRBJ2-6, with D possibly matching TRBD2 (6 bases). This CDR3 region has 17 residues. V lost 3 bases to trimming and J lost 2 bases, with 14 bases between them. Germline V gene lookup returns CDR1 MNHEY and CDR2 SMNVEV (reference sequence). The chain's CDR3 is CASSFGEVGPGANVLTF. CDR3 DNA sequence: TGTGCCAGCAGTTTCGGGGAGGTCGGGCCTGGGGCCAACGTCCTGACTTTC.

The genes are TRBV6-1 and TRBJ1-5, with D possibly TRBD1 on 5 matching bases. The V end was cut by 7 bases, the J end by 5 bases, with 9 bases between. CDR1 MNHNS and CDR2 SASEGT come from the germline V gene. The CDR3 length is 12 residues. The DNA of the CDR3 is TGTGCCAGCATGGGGGGGTATCAGCCCCAGCATTTT. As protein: CASMGGYQPQHF.

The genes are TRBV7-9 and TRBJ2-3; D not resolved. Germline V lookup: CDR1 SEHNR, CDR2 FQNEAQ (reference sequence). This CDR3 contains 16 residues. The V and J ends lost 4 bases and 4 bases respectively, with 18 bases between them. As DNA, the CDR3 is TGTGCCAGCAGCTCGTTACGTCCTACGAGTCCAGATACGCAGTATTTT. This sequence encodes CASSSLRPTSPDTQYF.

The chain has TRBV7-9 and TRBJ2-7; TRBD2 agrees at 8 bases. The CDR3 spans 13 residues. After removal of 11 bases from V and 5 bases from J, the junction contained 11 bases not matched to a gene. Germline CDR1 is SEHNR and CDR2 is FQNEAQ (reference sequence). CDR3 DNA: TGTGCCGGGGCCCGGGGGGGCACCCACGAGCAGTACTTC. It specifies CAGARGGTHEQYF.

This chain's CDR3 is CASSPTGVPEQYF. In DNA form, the CDR3 reads TGCGCCAGCAGCCCGACGGGGGTCCCCGAGCAGTACTTC. The chain recombines TRBV5-1 with TRBJ2-7; D possibly corresponds to TRBD2 (6 bases). Trimming stripped 4 bases from V and 6 bases from J, with 14 bases between. CDR1 and CDR2 (germline): SGHRS, YFSETQ. This CDR3 comprises 13 residues.

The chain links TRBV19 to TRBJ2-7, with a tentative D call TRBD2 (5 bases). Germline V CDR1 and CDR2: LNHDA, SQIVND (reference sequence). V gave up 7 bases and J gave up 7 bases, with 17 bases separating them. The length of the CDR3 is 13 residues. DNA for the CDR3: TGTGCCAGTAAGAGGAGAGGAGGTCGGGAGCAGTACTTC. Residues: CASKRRGGREQYF. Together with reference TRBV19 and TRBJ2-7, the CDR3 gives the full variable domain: DGGITQSPKYLFRKEGQNVTLSCEQNLNHDAMYWYRQDPGQGLRLIYYSQIVNDFQKGDIAEGYSVSREKKESFPLTVTSAQKNPTAFYLCASKRRGGREQYFGPGTRLTVT.

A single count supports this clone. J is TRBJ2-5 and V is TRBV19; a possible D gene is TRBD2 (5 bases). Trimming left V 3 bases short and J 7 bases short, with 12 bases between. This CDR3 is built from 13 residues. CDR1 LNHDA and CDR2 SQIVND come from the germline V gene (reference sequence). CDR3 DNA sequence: TGTGCCAGTAGTATGAGAGGGTACGCGACCCAGTACTTC. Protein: CASSMRGYATQYF.

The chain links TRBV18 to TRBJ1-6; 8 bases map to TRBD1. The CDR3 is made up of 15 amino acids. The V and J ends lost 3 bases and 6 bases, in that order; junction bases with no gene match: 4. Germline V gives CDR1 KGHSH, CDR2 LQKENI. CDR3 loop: CASSPYDRGNSPLHF. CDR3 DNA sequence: TGTGCCAGCTCACCGTATGACAGGGGTAATTCACCCCTCCACTTT.

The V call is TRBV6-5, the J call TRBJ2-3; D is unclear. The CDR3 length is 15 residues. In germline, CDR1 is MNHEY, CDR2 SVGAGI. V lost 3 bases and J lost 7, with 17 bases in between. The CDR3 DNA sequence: TGTGCCAGCAGTTATCACGGGTCGGGTCTCCATACGCAGTATTTT. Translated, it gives CASSYHGSGLHTQYF.

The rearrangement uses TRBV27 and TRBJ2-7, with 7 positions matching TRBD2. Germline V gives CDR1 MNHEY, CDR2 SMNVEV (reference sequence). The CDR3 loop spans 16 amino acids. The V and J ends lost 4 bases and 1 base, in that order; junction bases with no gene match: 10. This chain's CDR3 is CASSSALTSASYEQYF. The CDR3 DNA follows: TGTGCCAGCAGTTCCGCCCTTACTAGCGCGTCCTACGAGCAGTACTTC.

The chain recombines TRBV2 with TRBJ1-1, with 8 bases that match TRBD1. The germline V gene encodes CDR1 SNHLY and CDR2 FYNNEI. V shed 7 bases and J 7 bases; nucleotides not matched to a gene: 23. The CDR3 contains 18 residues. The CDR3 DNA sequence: TGTGCCAGCACGGACAGGGAGAACGAAGAATGGTCGGGGGGTGAAGCTTTCTTT. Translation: CASTDRENEEWSGGEAFF.

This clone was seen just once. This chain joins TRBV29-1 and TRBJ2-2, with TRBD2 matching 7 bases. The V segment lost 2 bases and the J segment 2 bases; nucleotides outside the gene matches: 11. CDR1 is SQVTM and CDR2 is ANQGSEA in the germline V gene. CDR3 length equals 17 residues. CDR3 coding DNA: TGCAGCGTTGAAAGGGTAGGGCGGGGGTTTAACACCGGGGAGCTGTTTTTT. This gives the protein CSVERVGRGFNTGELFF.

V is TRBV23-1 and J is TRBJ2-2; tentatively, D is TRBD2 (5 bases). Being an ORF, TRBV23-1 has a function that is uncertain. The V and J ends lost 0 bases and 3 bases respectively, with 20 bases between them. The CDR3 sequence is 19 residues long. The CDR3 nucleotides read TGCGCCAGCAGTCAATCCTCCCCGGGATCCTATATACACACCGGGGAGCTGTTTTTT. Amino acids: CASSQSSPGSYIHTGELFF.

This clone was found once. The DNA of the CDR3 is TGCGCCAGCAGCCCGTTTGTGGGGCCCAACACTGAAGCTTTCTTT. It encodes CASSPFVGPNTEAFF. The V and J genes are TRBV5-1 and TRBJ1-1; tentatively, D is TRBD1 (5 bases). The germline CDR1 and CDR2 sequences are SGHRS and YFSETQ. V was shortened by 4 bases and J by 2 bases, with 15 bases between the two germline ends. CDR3 size: 15 residues.

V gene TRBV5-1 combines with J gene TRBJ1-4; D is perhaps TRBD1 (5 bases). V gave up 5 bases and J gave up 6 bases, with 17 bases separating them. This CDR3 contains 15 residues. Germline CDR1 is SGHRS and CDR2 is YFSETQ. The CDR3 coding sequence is TGCGCCAGCAGGTTAGGGTCGGGGGGTGATGAAAAACTGTTTTTT. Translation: CASRLGSGGDEKLFF.

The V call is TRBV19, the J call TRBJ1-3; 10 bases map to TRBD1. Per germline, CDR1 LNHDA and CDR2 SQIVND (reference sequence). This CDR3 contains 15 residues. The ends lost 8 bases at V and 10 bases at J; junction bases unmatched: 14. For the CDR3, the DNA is TGTGCCAGTCGCCCCCCGGGACAGGGGAGGGAGACCATATATTTT. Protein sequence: CASRPPGQGRETIYF.

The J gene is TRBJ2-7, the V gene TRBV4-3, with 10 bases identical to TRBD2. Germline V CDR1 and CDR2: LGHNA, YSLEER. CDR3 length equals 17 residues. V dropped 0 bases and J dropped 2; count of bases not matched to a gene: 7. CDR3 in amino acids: CASSQDGGSGGTYEQYF. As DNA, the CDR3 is TGCGCCAGCAGCCAAGATGGTGGTAGCGGGGGGACCTACGAGCAGTACTTC.